The sequence of this TCR beta chain was determined in a study of T cell repertoires in cytomegalovirus infection. Overall study: CMV epitopes, recently identified HLA-C-restricted and well-studied HLA-B-restricted, were used.

Study-wide findings and caveats: Ex vivo, HLA-C-restricted CMV-specific TCR beta clonotypes prevailed over the rest of the response. Summed public TCR beta family frequency identified CMV carriers bearing the relevant HLA.

A note on this clonotype: No antigen is known for it.

The length of the CDR3 is 15 residues. V was clipped by 4 bases and J by 5 bases; unmatched bases: 10. The V gene's germline CDR1 is SGHRS and CDR2 YFSETQ. TCRdb fed the reads into MiXCR, producing one record per CDR3 protein. This sample carries about 360,000 distinct CDR3 sequences, about 34% of them seen once, and the ten largest clones take about 13%. This chain connects TRBV5-1 to TRBJ2-5; TRBD1 matches 8 bases. Sample: cultured PBMCs, taken from culture after CMV antigen stimulation. This TCR was recovered from a human donor in good health (CMV status not recorded). Some clones in this sample may be carry-over from other donors' samples. The CDR3 sequence: CASSLRQGIRETQYF. The CDR3 DNA follows: TGCGCCAGCAGCCTCCGACAGGGGATTCGGGAGACCCAGTACTTC. The full variable domain, its missing parts supplied by reference TRBV5-1 and TRBJ2-5, is KAGVTQTPRYLIKTRGQQVTLSCSPISGHRSVSWYQQTPGQGLQFLFEYFSETQRNKGNFPGRFSGRQFSNSRSEMNVSTLELGDSALYLCASSLRQGIRETQYFGPGTRLLVL.